A selection of T cell receptor beta chains follows, all from one sample in a study of response to subunit inactivated influenza vaccine. TCRdb reanalysed the RT-PCR reads using MiXCR and keeps one entry per CDR3 protein. The sample shows just over 300,000 distinct CDR3 sequences, 20% to 25% of them seen only once. Sequenced material: PBMCs from blood, taken less than 22 months after vaccination. These receptors were obtained from a man aged 45-69 years who received an inactivated influenza vaccine. The CDR3 runs from the conserved cysteine through the conserved F or W. The order of the fields is D gene, clone size, V gene, J gene, CDR3 DNA, CDR3 protein. A D gene is named only where the DNA matches it firmly. Not all rows give a size; the values are once, few, many and, for expanded clones, a class.

d_gene: NA
abundance: NA
v_gene: TRBV15
j_gene: TRBJ1-2
CDR3nt: TGTGCCACCAGCAGAGATACCCTTGGACAAGTTGGCTATGGCTACACCTTC
CDR3aa: CATSRDTLGQVGYGYTF

d_gene: NA
abundance: few
v_gene: TRBV24-1
j_gene: TRBJ2-1
CDR3nt: TGTGCCACCAGTGAACTTACTAACGGGCAGCAGTTCTTC
CDR3aa: CATSELTNGQQFF

d_gene: NA
abundance: NA
v_gene: TRBV2
j_gene: TRBJ2-7
CDR3nt: TGTGCCAGCTTAATGCAGGTCTCCTACGAGCAGTACTTC
CDR3aa: CASLMQVSYEQYF

d_gene: NA
abundance: NA
v_gene: TRBV12-3/TRBV12-4
j_gene: TRBJ1-2
CDR3nt: TGTGCCAGCAGTTTACAGGGAACATCTCAATACACCTTC
CDR3aa: CASSLQGTSQYTF

d_gene: NA
abundance: many
v_gene: TRBV5-1
j_gene: TRBJ1-2
CDR3nt: TGCGCCAGCAGCTTGGCGGCCAGGGTTTTTAGTAACTATGGCTACACCTTC
CDR3aa: CASSLAARVFSNYGYTF

d_gene: NA
abundance: few
v_gene: TRBV4-3
j_gene: TRBJ2-5
CDR3nt: TGCGCCAGCAGCCAAGATCACTTTCAAGAGACCCAGTACTTC
CDR3aa: CASSQDHFQETQYF

d_gene: NA
abundance: many
v_gene: TRBV4-1
j_gene: TRBJ1-5
CDR3nt: TGCGCCAGCAGCCAAGATCAGTTGCTTACCGGAGGGGGTGACCAGCCCCAGCATTTT
CDR3aa: CASSQDQLLTGGGDQPQHF

d_gene: NA
abundance: many
v_gene: TRBV7-2
j_gene: TRBJ2-3
CDR3nt: TGTGCCAGCAGCGAGACAACCCTAAGGGGCACAGATACGCAGTATTTT
CDR3aa: CASSETTLRGTDTQYF

d_gene: NA
abundance: NA
v_gene: TRBV23-1
j_gene: TRBJ2-7
CDR3nt: TGCGCCAGCAGTCAACTACTTCAAACTCAGTACTTC
CDR3aa: CASSQLLQTQYF

d_gene: NA
abundance: few
v_gene: TRBV6-5
j_gene: TRBJ1-3
CDR3nt: TGTGCCAGCAGTTACGGGGGGACCGTTTCCTTCTCTGGAAACACCATATATTTT
CDR3aa: CASSYGGTVSFSGNTIYF